This T cell receptor (beta chain) was sequenced during a study of blood T cell repertoires in COVID-19. In the study overall: Samples came from the United States, Italy and Spain, spanning acute and convalescent COVID-19. PBMCs, B-cell-depleted T cells, or T cells provided the cDNA or gDNA that made up the material.

Original methodology: Nucleated cell counts were estimated from reference gene primer amplification. Clones were read by immunoSEQ multiplex PCR, and TCRdb kept only the in-frame ones, dropping some. D and trimming were read from the DNA, whereas the V and J calls and clone size are those reported in that table. The data hold 43,000 or so clones, with around nine tenths observed a single time. The CDR3 is made up of 15 amino acids. From germline, CDR1 is SGHKS and CDR2 YYEKEE (reference sequence). V lost 2 bases and J lost 7; bases outside the gene matches: 6. This clonotype was sampled from a human donor in a cohort sampled during active COVID-19. The J gene is TRBJ1-6, the V gene TRBV5-5, with TRBD1 identical over 7 bases. The sequenced sample consisted of peripheral blood. Here the CDR3 reads CASSFQGTENSPLHF. The DNA of the CDR3 is TGTGCCAGCAGCTTCCAAGGGACAGAAAATTCACCCCTCCACTTT.